This T cell receptor (beta chain) was sequenced during a study of T cells in Graves' hyperthyroidism and ophthalmopathy (dated 2019 in TCRdb). General notes on the study: Peripheral blood samples were taken at the time of initial diagnosis, prior to any treatment. An independent validation cohort of under 20 hyperthyroidism patients and approximately 16 patients who later progressed to ophthalmopathy tested prospective prediction of ophthalmopathy. In about six Graves' hyperthyroidism patients, the study also compared T-cell repertoires from thyroid tissue with T-cell repertoires from blood. Once sampling was done, hyperthyroidism patients were given methimazole at a starting dose of 30 mg daily, whereas ophthalmopathy patients were given high-dose intravenous methylprednisolone. For training and testing, the 100 or so patients in the discovery cohort were randomly divided in a 7:3 ratio. TCR V-J signatures able to tell the groups apart were searched for in a discovery cohort of 95 or so patients, of whom under 45 had Graves' ophthalmopathy and around 57 had stable Graves' hyperthyroidism. According to the paper, TCR Vbeta CDR3 sequencing was carried out on 135 peripheral blood samples, which came from under 50 ophthalmopathy, 80 or so hyperthyroidism and 17 progressor patients.

Details on this clonotype: Its antigen has not been determined. No base quality information exists; no much larger clone differs at one position.

Inclusive of the bounding cysteine and phenylalanine, the CDR3 is 11 residues long. Just CDR3 DNA is preserved here, 33 bases in frame from base 1. The germline V gene (reference sequence) specifies GTSNPN as CDR1 and SVGIG as CDR2. General study outcomes and caveats: In validation, progression to ophthalmopathy was predicted by the model with roughly 69% sensitivity and 72.22% specificity, a median of approximately 7.1 months before onset. Sample size was not statistically predetermined, and investigators were not blinded to group allocation. A model built on a 13 V-J signature distinguished ophthalmopathy from stable hyperthyroidism, reaching about 88% sensitivity and under 84% specificity in cross-validation and 80%/75% in testing. Most expanded thyroid clonotypes (frequency above 0.001) were also detected in blood, suggesting blood repertoires may reflect thyroid immune responses.

Graves' hyperthyroidism was defined as stable when no progression to ophthalmopathy occurred over 18 months of follow-up. Hyperthyroidism patients were aged 18 to 65 years and newly diagnosed, with disease duration of less than 2 months. Patients with uncontrolled infections, other autoimmune diseases, pregnancy or lactation were excluded. Diagnoses relied on clinical symptoms, serum thyroxine and TRAb, thyroid ultrasound and orbital computed tomography. PBMCs were separated from about 10 ml of fresh peripheral blood using Ficoll-Paque density gradient centrifugation. Total RNA was extracted using Trizol reagent, and RNA quality was assessed on an Agilent 2100 Bioanalyzer. TCR beta CDR3 regions were amplified from RNA transcripts. For the first round of RT-PCR on the TCR CDR3, the HTBI primer set was used together with the Qiagen OneStep RT-PCR kit. Libraries were constructed in a second round of multiplex PCR, after which size selection and purification were performed. Paired-end sequencing of the libraries was performed with 100 bp reads on an Illumina HiSeq2000. The authors' pipeline ran thus. SOAPnuke was used to process the raw data, removing reads that contained adapters or uncalled bases, had a mean Phred below 15, or lacked an exact match to the constant primer or identifier. High-quality paired reads were merged using COPE v1.2.5, and each unique nucleotide sequence was defined as a clonotype. Clonotypes were aligned to IMGT TRBV, TRBD and TRBJ reference segments using MiTCR v1.1. The analysis included only V-J combinations with a frequency above 0.0001, which together covered roughly 99% of the repertoires. The TCS score was defined as the ratio of F50 (clonal expansion) to E x V (chaos), calculated using BLOSUM62-based TCRdist between CDR3 peptides within each V-J. Welch's t-statistics and random forest reduced 514 V-J features to roughly 13, which were used in a naive Bayes classifier (R e1071). TCRdb itself trimmed the public reads at Q25 with fastp, ran MiXCR and retained productive beta chains. Rows matching on CDR3 protein sequence are summarized as one entry with the most common DNA and genes. The V and J calls, along with clone size, are taken from TCRdb and not from the paper's own processing. In all, the sample holds under 400,000 distinct CDR3 sequences, and 25% of those were seen once. Less than 85% of the sample rests with the top ten.

The chain is encoded by TRBV30 joined to TRBJ2-7; the D gene is not confidently resolved. Sequencing was performed on blood. The clonotype originates from a man aged 50 to 60 with Graves' hyperthyroidism. The DNA reads TGTGCTGGATCCGGAGCCTACGAGCAGTACTTC. The resulting protein is CAGSGAYEQYF.